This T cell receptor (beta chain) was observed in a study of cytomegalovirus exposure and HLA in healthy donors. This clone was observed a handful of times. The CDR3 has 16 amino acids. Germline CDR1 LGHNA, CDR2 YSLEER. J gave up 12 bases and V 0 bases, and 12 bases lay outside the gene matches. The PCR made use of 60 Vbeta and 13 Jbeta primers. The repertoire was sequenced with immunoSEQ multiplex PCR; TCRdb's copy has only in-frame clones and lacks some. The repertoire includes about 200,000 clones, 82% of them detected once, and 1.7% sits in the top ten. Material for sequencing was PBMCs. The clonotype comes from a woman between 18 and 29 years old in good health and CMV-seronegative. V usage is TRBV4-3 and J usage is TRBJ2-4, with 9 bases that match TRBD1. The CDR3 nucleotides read TGCGCCAGCAGCCAAGAACCAAGGGACAGGGTCTCAACTCAGTACTTC. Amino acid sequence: CASSQEPRDRVSTQYF.